The 14 T cell receptor beta chains reported below all come from one sample, sequenced in a study of blood T cell repertoires in COVID-19 (dated by TCRdb to the early 2020s). Receptor libraries were prepared by the immunoSEQ multiplex PCR assay. TCRdb carries this immuneACCESS record with in-frame sequences only. Its versions omit some clonotypes, under half of them owing to an unresolved V gene in the studies checked, with the rest unexplained. This sample has roughly 500,000 clones in its table, and 75% to 90% of those were observed once. About 1% of the sample is held by the ten biggest clonotypes. Material for sequencing was peripheral blood. Receptors were obtained from a man aged 18 to 30 with COVID-19, enrolled during active disease.

The chain recombines TRBV2 with TRBJ1-5; 7 bases agree with TRBD1. Trimming cost V 6 bases and J 0 bases; bases outside gene matches: 14. The CDR3 consists of 18 residues. The germline gives CDR1 SNHLY, CDR2 FYNNEI. In DNA, the CDR3 is TGTGCCAGCAGGGGGAAGAGGGCCAGGGGGACTAGCAATCAGCCCCAGCATTTT. It yields the protein CASRGKRARGTSNQPQHF.

The CDR3 reads CASSPRDRPQETQYF. The CDR3 bases are TGCGCCAGCAGCCCCAGAGACAGACCCCAAGAGACCCAGTACTTC. This sequence joins TRBV4-1 and TRBJ2-5; a weak D match, TRBD1 (5 bases). CDR3 length: 15 amino acids. Trimming stripped 4 bases from V and 1 base from J, with 13 bases between. Germline V gives CDR1 MGHRA, CDR2 YSYEKL.

V usage is TRBV4-1 and J usage is TRBJ1-6; the D gene is possibly TRBD1 (6 bases). The V end was cut by 1 base, the J end by 0 bases, with 10 bases between. The CDR3 covers 17 residues. The germline CDR1 and CDR2 sequences are MGHRA and YSYEKL. This CDR3 reads CASSQGTAYSYNSPLHF. The CDR3 DNA reads TGCGCCAGCAGCCAAGGGACAGCCTACTCCTATAATTCACCCCTCCACTTT.

The rearrangement links TRBV11-2 to TRBJ2-3; D gene uncertain. CDR1 and CDR2 from the germline V gene are SGHAT and FQNNGV. The V end lost 5 bases, the J end lost 1 base, and 7 bases lay between the germline ends. This CDR3 has 13 amino acids. The CDR3 here is CASSPPGTDTQYF. Written as DNA, the CDR3 is TGTGCCAGCAGCCCCCCAGGCACAGATACGCAGTATTTT.

This clone was seen only once. This chain joins TRBV7-9 and TRBJ2-2, with D perhaps matching TRBD1 (6 bases). The CDR3 runs to 15 residues. With 2 bases removed from V and 8 bases from J, the gap between germline ends came to 15 bases. Germline CDR1 and CDR2: SEHNR and FQNEAQ (reference sequence). The CDR3 DNA reads as TGTGCCAGCAGCTTAATGGGACACCGCGTTGGGGAGCTGTTTTTT. This codes for CASSLMGHRVGELFF.

The genes are TRBV19 and TRBJ1-2; the match to TRBD1 covers 7 bases. The CDR3 runs to 14 residues. Germline lookup yields CDR1 LNHDA and CDR2 SQIVND (reference sequence). J lost 4 bases, V lost 3 bases, and 5 bases had no gene match. CDR3 residues: CASSIATGAYGYTF. CDR3 coding DNA: TGTGCCAGTAGTATCGCCACAGGGGCCTATGGCTACACCTTC.

CDR3 coding DNA: TGTGCCAGCAGCTTGTGGGGGGACCCTGGAGCTTTCTTT. Translated: CASSLWGDPGAFF. The V gene is TRBV11-2, the J gene TRBJ1-1, with D perhaps matching TRBD1 (5 bases). The CDR3 runs 13 residues. Germline values: CDR1 SGHAT, CDR2 FQNNGV. V was cut by 3 bases and J by 10 bases, with 15 bases left in between.

The chain has TRBV2 and TRBJ2-4; the match to TRBD1 covers 9 bases. Trimming took 4 bases from V and 2 from J; bases not matched to a gene: 24. CDR1 is SNHLY, CDR2 FYNNEI, per germline. This CDR3 is built from 22 residues. The CDR3 DNA reads as TGTGCCAGCAGTGCCTCTCAAAACCGGGACAGGGCCCCCGGGACTACCAAAAACATTCAGTACTTC. Translated, it gives CASSASQNRDRAPGTTKNIQYF.

The rearrangement links TRBV28 to TRBJ2-4, with 7 bases lining up with TRBD2. The length of the CDR3 is 14 residues. Trimming removed 3 bases from V and 1 base from J; junction bases left unmatched: 0. Germline V lookup: CDR1 MDHEN, CDR2 SYDVKM. DNA for the CDR3: TGTGCCAGCAGTTTCGGGGGGGCCAAAAACATTCAGTACTTC. Translated, it gives CASSFGGAKNIQYF.

The CDR3 protein is CASSMDAGAETQYF. The CDR3 nucleotides read TGTGCCAGTAGTATGGATGCGGGGGCCGAGACCCAGTACTTC. The rearrangement links TRBV19 to TRBJ2-5; weak D call: TRBD2 (7 bases). Germline assignment: CDR1 LNHDA and CDR2 SQIVND (reference sequence). This CDR3 is 14 amino acids long. V shed 3 bases and J shed 5 bases, with 13 bases lying between them.

The rearrangement links TRBV4-1 to TRBJ1-2, with D possibly TRBD1 on 5 matching bases. Trimming left V 0 bases short and J 5 bases short, with 22 bases between. Looked up from germline, CDR1 is MGHRA and CDR2 is YSYEKL. The CDR3 consists of 18 residues. CDR3 sequence reads: CASSQDLRGQGTRYGYTF. The CDR3 nucleotides read TGCGCCAGCAGCCAAGATCTTAGGGGCCAGGGTACGAGGTATGGCTACACCTTC.

This chain uses TRBV2 with TRBJ2-2; D is unclear. Trimming cost V 6 bases and J 8 bases, with 13 bases left between them. Germline assignment: CDR1 SNHLY and CDR2 FYNNEI. The CDR3 consists of 13 residues. CDR3 coding DNA: TGTGCCAGCAGCCCTGTTGGGCCGGGGGAGCTGTTTTTT. Its protein is CASSPVGPGELFF.

Of note for this clone: One end of the junction varies from germline; a read error may be responsible. V is TRBV12-3 or TRBV12-4 and J is TRBJ2-5; 9 bases align to TRBD2. This CDR3 comprises 13 residues. The CDR3 bases are TGTGCCAGCAGTGTAGCGGGAGTGGAGACCCAGTACTTC. This gives the protein CASSVAGVETQYF.

Regarding this clone: Within the sample, other DNA sequences also encode this same CDR3. This chain's CDR3 is CASSLGGNTEAFF. As DNA, the CDR3 is TGTGCCAGCAGTTTAGGAGGGAACACTGAAGCTTTCTTT. The V gene is TRBV27, the J gene TRBJ1-1, with D hard to call. Deletions cut 2 bases from V and 1 base from J, with 5 bases between. Per germline, CDR1 MNHEY and CDR2 SMNVEV (reference sequence). CDR3 length equals 13 residues.